This T cell receptor (beta chain) was profiled in a study of blood T cell repertoires in COVID-19. Study details: T cells, B-cell-depleted T cells, or PBMCs provided the cDNA or gDNA that served as material.

Per the authors' pipeline: Amplification of reference gene primers was used by the study to estimate nucleated cell counts. Assay: immunoSEQ multiplex PCR; the TCRdb copy retains only in-frame clones and omits some. That table is the source of V, J and clone size, and D and trimming were worked out from the DNA. The repertoire has 300,000 to 500,000 clones, 70% to 90% of them found once; the top ten carry around 1.9%. This CDR3 has 18 amino acids. Germline V CDR1 and CDR2: SGDLS, YYNGEE. Unmatched junction bases numbered 12, after V lost 4 bases and J lost 5 bases. Those enrolled, adults aged about 18 to 89 years, came from 25 or so US areas. Categorization into cohorts depended on clinical history that participants reported.

The sequence was collected from a woman aged 35 to 49 with acute COVID-19. The chain recombines TRBV9 with TRBJ2-3, with 14 bases identical to TRBD2. The material sequenced was PBMCs or T cells enriched from blood (not recorded which). The CDR3 DNA reads TGTGCCAGCAGCCTTCTACCGGGACTAGCGGGGGCTGGAGATACGCAGTATTTT. It encodes CASSLLPGLAGAGDTQYF.